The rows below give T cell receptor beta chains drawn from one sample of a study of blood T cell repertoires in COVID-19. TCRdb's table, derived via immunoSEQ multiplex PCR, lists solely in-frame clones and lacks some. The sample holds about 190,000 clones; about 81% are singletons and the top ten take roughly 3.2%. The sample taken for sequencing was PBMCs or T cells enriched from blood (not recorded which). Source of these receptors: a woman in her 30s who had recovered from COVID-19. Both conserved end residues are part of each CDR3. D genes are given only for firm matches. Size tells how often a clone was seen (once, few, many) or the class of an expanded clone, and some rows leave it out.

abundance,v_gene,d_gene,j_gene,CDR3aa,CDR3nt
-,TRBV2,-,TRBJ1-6,CASSPGHSPLHF,TGTGCCAGCAGTCCAGGTCATTCACCCCTCCACTTT
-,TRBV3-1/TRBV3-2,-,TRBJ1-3,CASSPIRAGGNTIYF,TGTGCCAGCAGCCCGATCAGGGCCGGGGGGAACACCATATATTTT
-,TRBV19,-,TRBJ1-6,CASASRDSSYNSPLHF,TGTGCCAGTGCTTCGAGAGACAGCTCCTATAATTCACCCCTCCACTTT
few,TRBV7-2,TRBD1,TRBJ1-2,CASSLGGTGGYGYTF,TGTGCCAGCAGCTTAGGAGGGACAGGGGGATATGGCTACACCTTC
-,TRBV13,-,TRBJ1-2,CASSPRSGEDYGYTF,TGTGCCAGCAGCCCCCGTTCGGGGGAAGACTATGGCTACACCTTC
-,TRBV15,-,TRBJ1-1,CATSRDSGRTNTEAFF,TGTGCCACCAGCAGAGATTCGGGGAGGACGAACACTGAAGCTTTCTTT
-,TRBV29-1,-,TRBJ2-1,CSVQPRDNEQFF,TGCAGCGTTCAGCCCAGGGACAATGAGCAGTTCTTC
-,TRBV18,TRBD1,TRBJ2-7,CASSPPSGQGVYEQYF,TGTGCCAGCTCACCACCATCCGGACAGGGGGTCTACGAGCAGTACTTC
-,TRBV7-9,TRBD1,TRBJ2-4,CASSVQGAENIQYF,TGTGCCAGCAGCGTTCAGGGGGCCGAAAACATTCAGTACTTC
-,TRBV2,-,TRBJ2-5,CASSVDRQETQYF,TGTGCCAGCAGCGTCGACAGACAAGAGACCCAGTACTTC
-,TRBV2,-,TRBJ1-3,CASRPFSGFGNTIYF,TGTGCCAGCAGACCCTTTTCGGGGTTCGGAAACACCATATATTTT
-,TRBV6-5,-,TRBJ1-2,CASKTTGGYTF,TGTGCCAGCAAGACAACGGGAGGCTACACCTTC
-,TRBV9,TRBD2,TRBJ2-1,CASSVDPSGSYEQFF,TGTGCCAGCAGCGTAGACCCTAGCGGGAGTTATGAGCAGTTCTTC
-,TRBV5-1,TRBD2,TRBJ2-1,CASSFLAGGPGEQFF,TGCGCCAGCAGCTTCTTAGCGGGAGGGCCAGGTGAGCAGTTCTTC
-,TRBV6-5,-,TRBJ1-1,CASSYTGGSTEAFF,TGTGCCAGCAGTTATACAGGTGGTAGCACTGAAGCTTTCTTT
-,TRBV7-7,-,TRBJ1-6,CASSFLLLNSPLHF,TGTGCTAGCAGCTTCCTCCTCCTGAATTCACCCCTCCACTTT
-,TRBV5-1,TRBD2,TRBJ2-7,CASSQGLAGGRGEQYF,TGCGCCAGCAGCCAGGGACTAGCGGGAGGGAGAGGCGAGCAGTACTTC
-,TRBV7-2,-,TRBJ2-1,CASTSKGGAYNEQFF,TGTGCCAGCACCTCGAAGGGGGGGGCCTACAATGAGCAGTTCTTC
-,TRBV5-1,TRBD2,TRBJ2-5,CASSLGTSRGQETQYF,TGCGCCAGCAGCTTGGGGACTAGTAGGGGACAAGAGACCCAGTACTTC
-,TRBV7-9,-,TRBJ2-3,CASSSVTDTQYF,TGTGCCAGCAGCTCCGTCACAGATACGCAGTATTTT
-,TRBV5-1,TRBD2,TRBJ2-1,CASSLAGLARLNEQFF,TGCGCCAGCAGCTTGGCGGGACTAGCGCGACTTAATGAGCAGTTCTTC
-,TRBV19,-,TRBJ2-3,CASSIPGQNFPPDTQYF,TGTGCCAGTAGTATCCCGGGACAAAACTTCCCCCCAGATACGCAGTATTTT
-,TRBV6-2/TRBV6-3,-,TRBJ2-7,CASSSPPRGRGRSSYEQYF,TGTGCCAGCAGTTCCCCCCCTCGGGGCAGGGGGAGGAGCTCCTACGAGCAGTACTTC
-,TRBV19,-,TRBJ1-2,CASSDRTWNYGYTF,TGTGCCAGTAGTGACAGGACATGGAACTATGGCTACACCTTC
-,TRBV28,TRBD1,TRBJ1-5,CASSFSQGAQPQHF,TGTGCCAGCAGTTTTAGCCAGGGGGCGCAGCCCCAGCATTTT
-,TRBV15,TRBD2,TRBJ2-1,CATSRERGAGRGNEQFF,TGTGCCACCAGCAGAGAAAGGGGAGCGGGACGAGGCAATGAGCAGTTCTTC
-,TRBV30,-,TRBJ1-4,CAWSKGQGGEKLFF,TGTGCCTGGAGTAAGGGGCAGGGTGGAGAAAAACTGTTTTTT
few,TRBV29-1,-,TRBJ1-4,CSVTTRGTNEKLFF,TGCAGCGTAACCACGCGGGGTACTAATGAAAAACTGTTTTTT
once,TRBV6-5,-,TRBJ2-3,CASSFDWSTDTQYF,TGTGCCAGCAGTTTTGACTGGAGCACAGATACGCAGTATTTT
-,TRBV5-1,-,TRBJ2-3,CASSVGILTSTDTQYF,TGCGCCAGCAGCGTAGGTATTTTGACTAGCACAGATACGCAGTATTTT
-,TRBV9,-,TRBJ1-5,CASSATGDSNQPQHF,TGTGCCAGCAGCGCGACAGGAGATTCTAATCAGCCCCAGCATTTT
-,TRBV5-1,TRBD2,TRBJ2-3,CASSPGTSGPTTQYF,TGCGCCAGCAGCCCCGGGACTAGCGGGCCTACAACGCAGTATTTT
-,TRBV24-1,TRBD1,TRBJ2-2,CATSEVPGQEPNTGELFF,TGTGCCACCAGTGAAGTACCGGGACAGGAACCGAACACCGGGGAGCTGTTTTTT
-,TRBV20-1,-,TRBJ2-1,CSASAPARGNEQFF,TGCAGTGCTAGTGCCCCAGCCAGGGGCAATGAGCAGTTCTTC
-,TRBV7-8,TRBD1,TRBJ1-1,CASSLGMTGVYTEAFF,TGTGCCAGCAGCTTAGGTATGACAGGGGTTTACACTGAAGCTTTCTTT
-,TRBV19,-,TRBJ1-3,CASRGLDWPLGNTIYF,TGTGCCAGTAGGGGTTTGGACTGGCCCCTCGGAAACACCATATATTTT
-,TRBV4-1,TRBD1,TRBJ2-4,CASSQGTGLVIDIQYF,TGCGCCAGCAGCCAAGGGACAGGGTTGGTTATAGACATTCAGTACTTC
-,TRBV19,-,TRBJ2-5,CASRQGETQYF,TGTGCCAGTAGACAGGGAGAGACCCAGTACTTC
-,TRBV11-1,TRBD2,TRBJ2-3,CASSQSGELSDTQYF,TGTGCCAGCAGCCAGAGCGGGGAACTCAGTGATACGCAGTATTTT
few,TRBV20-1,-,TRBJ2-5,CSASFLIAETQYF,TGCAGTGCTAGTTTCCTCATCGCGGAGACCCAGTACTTC
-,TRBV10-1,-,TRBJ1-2,CASSDKEGNYGYTF,TGCGCCAGCAGTGATAAAGAGGGTAACTATGGCTACACCTTC
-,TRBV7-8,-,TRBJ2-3,CASSLGTLSTDTQYF,TGTGCCAGCAGCTTAGGGACACTTAGCACAGATACGCAGTATTTT
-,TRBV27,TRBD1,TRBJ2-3,CASSVAGQGAGTDTQYF,TGTGCCAGCAGCGTCGCCGGACAGGGGGCTGGCACAGATACGCAGTATTTT
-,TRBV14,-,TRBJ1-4,CASSQDLGQSEKLFF,TGTGCCAGCAGCCAAGATCTGGGCCAATCTGAAAAACTGTTTTTT
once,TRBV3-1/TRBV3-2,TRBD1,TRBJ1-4,CASSHGQGTNEKLFF,TGTGCCAGCAGCCATGGACAGGGAACTAATGAAAAACTGTTTTTT
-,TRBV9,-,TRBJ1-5,CASSVSGGVDQPQHF,TGTGCCAGCAGCGTATCTGGGGGGGTGGATCAGCCCCAGCATTTT
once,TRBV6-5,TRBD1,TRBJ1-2,CASSLGDRGGYTF,TGTGCCAGCAGTCTGGGGGACAGGGGAGGCTACACCTTC
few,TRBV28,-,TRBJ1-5,CASTLGGNQPQHF,TGTGCCAGCACCTTGGGAGGGAATCAGCCCCAGCATTTT
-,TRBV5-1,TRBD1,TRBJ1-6,CASTTGGTGDNSPLHF,TGCGCCAGCACCACGGGCGGGACAGGGGATAATTCACCCCTCCACTTT
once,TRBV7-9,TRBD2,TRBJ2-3,CASSPIAGGSTDTQYF,TGTGCCAGCAGCCCAATAGCGGGAGGTAGCACAGATACGCAGTATTTT
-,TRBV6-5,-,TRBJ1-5,CASRPNRNQPQHF,TGTGCCAGCAGACCCAACAGGAATCAGCCCCAGCATTTT
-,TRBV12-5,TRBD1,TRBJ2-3,CASGLSTGVTDTQYF,TGTGCTAGTGGTTTGTCCACAGGGGTGACAGATACGCAGTATTTT
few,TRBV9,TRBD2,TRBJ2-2,CASSLLAGGNTGELFF,TGTGCCAGCAGCCTGCTAGCGGGGGGTAACACCGGGGAGCTGTTTTTT
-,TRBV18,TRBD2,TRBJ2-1,CASSSGTSGFYNEQFF,TGTGCCAGCTCATCCGGGACTAGCGGGTTTTACAATGAGCAGTTCTTC
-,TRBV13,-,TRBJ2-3,CASSLGRGGGRTDTQYF,TGTGCCAGCAGCTTAGGCCGTGGCGGGGGCCGCACAGATACGCAGTATTTT
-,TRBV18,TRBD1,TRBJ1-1,CASSPDRGSGEAFF,TGTGCCAGCTCACCGGACAGGGGGAGTGGTGAAGCTTTCTTT
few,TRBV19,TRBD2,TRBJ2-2,CASRQGGATGELFF,TGTGCCAGTAGGCAGGGAGGGGCCACCGGGGAGCTGTTTTTT